One and the same sample provided the 20 T cell receptor beta chains below, sequenced in a study of human thymus T cells. Corrective heart surgery yielded the resections from which the thymus tissue came. Profiled with immunoSEQ multiplex PCR; TCRdb holds only in-frame clones, not every one. The sample includes some 130,000 clones, 90% to 95% of them seen just once. Sequenced input: thymus tissue. The origin of the receptors is a boy under two years old with a congenital heart defect but otherwise immunologically healthy.

The chain carries TRBV15 and TRBJ2-1; D is perhaps TRBD1 (5 bases). Germline CDR1 is LNHNV and CDR2 is YYDKDF (reference sequence). The ends were cut back, 5 bases at V and 6 bases at J, with 14 bases in the middle. CDR3 size: 14 residues. CDR3 sequence (DNA): TGTGCCACCAGCGCTCGGCAGGGTCTCAATGAGCAGTTCTTC. Translation: CATSARQGLNEQFF.

V gene TRBV5-1 combines with J gene TRBJ1-1, with 8 bases that match TRBD1. Germline CDR1 is SGHRS and CDR2 is YFSETQ. Trimming cost V 4 bases and J 2 bases; bases outside gene matches: 7. The CDR3 extends over 15 amino acids. This CDR3 reads CASSPGTGINTEAFF. The CDR3 DNA sequence: TGCGCCAGCAGCCCCGGGACAGGTATTAACACTGAAGCTTTCTTT.

V gene TRBV4-1 combines with J gene TRBJ1-1, with 12 bases aligning to TRBD1. CDR3 length: 20 amino acids. V gave up 1 base and J gave up 1 base; unmatched junction bases: 13. CDR1 and CDR2 from the germline V gene are MGHRA and YSYEKL. The CDR3 reads CASSQVTRPGQGAGNTEAFF. The CDR3 bases are TGCGCCAGCAGCCAAGTGACGAGGCCGGGACAGGGGGCTGGGAACACTGAAGCTTTCTTT.

The rearrangement joins TRBV30 to TRBJ2-7, with 7 nucleotides matching TRBD1. The V gene's germline CDR1 is GTSNPN and CDR2 SVGIG (reference sequence). With 3 bases clipped from V and 4 bases from J, the junction kept 9 bases outside the gene matches. CDR3 length equals 14 residues. The CDR3 DNA follows: TGTGCCTGGAGGAACAAGGACAGGAGTTACGAGCAGTACTTC. It codes for CAWRNKDRSYEQYF.

V is TRBV29-1 and J is TRBJ1-5; possibly TRBD1 for D (6 bases). V was pared by 5 bases and J by 5 bases, with 16 bases between. The germline gives CDR1 SQVTM, CDR2 ANQGSEA. The CDR3 extends over 14 amino acids. CDR3 sequence (DNA): TGCAGCGTTAGGGGTCAGGGGTTTGATCAGCCCCAGCATTTT. Protein sequence: CSVRGQGFDQPQHF.

The chain joins TRBV27 to TRBJ2-1, with 7 bases lining up with TRBD2. CDR1 and CDR2 (germline): MNHEY, SMNVEV (reference sequence). There are 18 residues in the CDR3. The junction had 8 bases not matched to a gene; V was cut back by 0 bases and J by 0 bases. The CDR3 DNA reads TGTGCCAGCAGTTTATCTCCGGGGGGAAACAACTCCTACAATGAGCAGTTCTTC. The encoded protein is CASSLSPGGNNSYNEQFF.

V is TRBV6-1 and J is TRBJ2-7, with a tentative D call TRBD2 (5 bases). Germline values: CDR1 MNHNS, CDR2 SASEGT. The CDR3 contains 16 residues. V was cut by 4 bases and J by 1 base, with 17 bases left in between. The CDR3 sequence is CASSVGVSGPSYEQYF. DNA of the CDR3: TGTGCCAGCAGTGTGGGAGTATCGGGCCCATCCTACGAGCAGTACTTC.

The chain combines TRBV5-6 with TRBJ1-2, with 9 bases lining up with TRBD1. The ends lost 4 bases at V and 5 bases at J; junction bases unmatched: 9. Germline V CDR1 and CDR2: SGHDT, YYEEEE. The CDR3 is 15 residues long. CDR3 sequence: CASSGGDRDIYGYTF. The CDR3 DNA sequence: TGTGCCAGCAGCGGGGGGGACAGGGATATTTATGGCTACACCTTC.

This clone was detected only once. This chain connects TRBV10-2 to TRBJ2-7; D gene ambiguous. CDR1 and CDR2 from the germline V gene are WSHSY and SAAADI. The CDR3 consists of 14 residues. V was cut by 6 bases and J by 0 bases, with 12 bases left in between. The CDR3 DNA follows: TGCGCCAGCAGCCCCGGAATTAGCTCCTACGAGCAGTACTTC. Encoded protein: CASSPGISSYEQYF.

The V call is TRBV18, the J call TRBJ1-1, with 9 bases identical to TRBD1. CDR1 and CDR2 from the germline V gene are KGHSH and LQKENI. The CDR3 contains 15 residues. With 3 bases clipped from V and 4 bases from J, the junction kept 6 bases outside the gene matches. DNA of the CDR3: TGTGCCAGCTCACCTAGGCCGGGACAGGGCACTGAAGCTTTCTTT. Its protein product is CASSPRPGQGTEAFF. The complete variable domain, with remaining parts taken from reference TRBV18 and TRBJ1-1, reads NAGVMQNPRHLVRRRGQEARLRCSPMKGHSHVYWYRQLPEEGLKFMVYLQKENIIDESGMPKERFSAEFPKEGPSILRIQQVVRGDSAAYFCASSPRPGQGTEAFFGQGTRLTVV.

The CDR3 DNA reads as TGTGCCCCCCCCAGGAACTATGGCTACACCTTC. Translating gives CAPPRNYGYTF. The chain recombines TRBV2 with TRBJ1-2, with D hard to call. The CDR3 is made up of 11 amino acids. Germline V gene sequence: CDR1 SNHLY, CDR2 FYNNEI. V was cut by 11 bases and J by 2 bases, with 9 bases left in between.

This clone was picked up one time. The chain is built from TRBV28 and TRBJ1-1, with 7 nucleotides matching TRBD1. In germline, CDR1 is MDHEN, CDR2 SYDVKM. Germline trimming cut 8 bases from V and 5 bases from J; bases unmatched to any gene: 14. The CDR3 covers 15 residues. The CDR3: CASVSRQGIGTEAFF. CDR3 DNA sequence: TGTGCCAGCGTATCTCGACAGGGAATAGGGACTGAAGCTTTCTTT.

The chain couples TRBV6-5 to TRBJ1-1, with 10 bases matching TRBD1. The V gene's germline CDR1 is MNHEY and CDR2 SVGAGI. The CDR3 length is 15 residues. The junction had 7 bases not matched to a gene; V was cut back by 6 bases and J by 3 bases. Here the CDR3 DNA reads TGTGCCAGCAGGCCCACCGGGACAGGGGACACTGAAGCTTTCTTT. It yields the protein CASRPTGTGDTEAFF.

The chain carries TRBV7-8 and TRBJ1-5; D gene uncertain. From germline, CDR1 is SGHVS and CDR2 FQNEAQ. The CDR3 spans 14 residues. The V end was cut by 3 bases, the J end by 3 bases, with 9 bases between. The CDR3 reads CASSLAESNQPQHF. CDR3 in DNA: TGTGCCAGCAGCTTGGCCGAATCCAATCAGCCCCAGCATTTT.

The chain uses TRBV28 and TRBJ1-2; no reliable D call. CDR3 length: 14 amino acids. Germline-derived CDR1 and CDR2 are MDHEN and SYDVKM. V shed 5 bases and J shed 4 bases, with 14 bases lying between them. CDR3 in amino acids: CASSPLGWIYGYTF. The CDR3 DNA sequence: TGTGCCAGCAGTCCACTCGGTTGGATCTATGGCTACACCTTC.

The rearrangement links TRBV5-1 to TRBJ2-1; TRBD1 is a possible D gene (6 bases). The CDR3 extends over 18 amino acids. Germline loops: CDR1 SGHRS, CDR2 YFSETQ. V was trimmed by 2 bases and J by 6 bases, leaving 24 bases between them. The CDR3 here is CASSLYLVRTEPTNEQFF. The CDR3 DNA follows: TGCGCCAGCAGCTTATACTTAGTCAGGACAGAACCCACCAATGAGCAGTTCTTC.

The chain couples TRBV7-9 to TRBJ2-5, with D perhaps TRBD1 (5 bases). Germline CDR1 reads SEHNR; CDR2 reads FQNEAQ (reference sequence). CDR3 length: 13 residues. Trimming took off 5 bases at V and 5 bases at J, with 12 bases between the two ends. CDR3 region: CASSTDTRETQYF. For the CDR3, the DNA is TGTGCCAGCAGCACGGACACCCGGGAGACCCAGTACTTC.

CDR3 protein: CASSQEVYHNSPLHF. Here the CDR3 DNA reads TGCGCCAGCAGCCAAGAGGTTTATCATAATTCACCCCTCCACTTT. The chain links TRBV4-3 to TRBJ1-6; D remains unclear. Germline V gene lookup returns CDR1 LGHNA and CDR2 YSLEER. V was cut by 0 bases and J by 5 bases, with 8 bases left in between. This CDR3 is built from 15 residues.

This clone has only one observation. The rearrangement uses TRBV4-3 and TRBJ2-3; 14 nucleotides agree with TRBD2. CDR3 length: 18 amino acids. Germline assignment: CDR1 LGHNA and CDR2 YSLEER. Losses at the gene ends were 0 bases for V and 1 base for J; bases not matched to a gene: 3. CDR3 bases: TGCGCCAGCAGCCAAGAGAGGGGACTAGCGGGGGGCACAGATACGCAGTATTTT. Translating gives CASSQERGLAGGTDTQYF.

The genes are TRBV5-1 and TRBJ2-5, with 7 bases matching TRBD2. The trim removed 1 base at V and 5 bases at J, leaving 2 bases unmatched. Germline CDR1 and CDR2: SGHRS and YFSETQ. The CDR3 contains 13 residues. The CDR3 DNA reads TGCGCCAGCAGCTTGTGGGAGGGGGAGACCCAGTACTTC. Encoded protein: CASSLWEGETQYF.